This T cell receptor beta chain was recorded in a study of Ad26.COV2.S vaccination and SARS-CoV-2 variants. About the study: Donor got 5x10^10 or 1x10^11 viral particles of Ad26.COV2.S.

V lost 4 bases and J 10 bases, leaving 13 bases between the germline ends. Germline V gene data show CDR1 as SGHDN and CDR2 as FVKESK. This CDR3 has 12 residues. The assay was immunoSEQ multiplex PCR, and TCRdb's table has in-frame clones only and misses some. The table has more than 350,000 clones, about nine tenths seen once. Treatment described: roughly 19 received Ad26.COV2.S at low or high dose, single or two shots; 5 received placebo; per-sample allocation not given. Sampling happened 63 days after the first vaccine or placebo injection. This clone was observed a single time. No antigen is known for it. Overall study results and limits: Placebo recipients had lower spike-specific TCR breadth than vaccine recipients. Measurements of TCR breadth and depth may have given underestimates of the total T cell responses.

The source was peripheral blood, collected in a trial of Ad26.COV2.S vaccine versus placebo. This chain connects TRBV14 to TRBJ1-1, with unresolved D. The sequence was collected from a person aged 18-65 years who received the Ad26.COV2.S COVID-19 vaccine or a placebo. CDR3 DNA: TGTGCCAGCAGCCGTGATCAGGTCTCAGCTTTCTTT. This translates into CASSRDQVSAFF.